The 24 T cell receptor beta chains below were found in one sample sequenced in a study of control samples from healthy donors and cancer patients. Sequencing was performed with immunoSEQ multiplex PCR; in TCRdb, only in-frame clones are kept and a portion is missing. The sample yields around 75,000 clones, 85% to 95% seen once. Sequenced: blood. Receptors were obtained from a woman aged 55-75 years in good health.

The CDR3 nucleotides are TGTGCCAGCGTCAATCAGCGGGGGTCCACAGATACGCAGTATTTT. Translation: CASVNQRGSTDTQYF. The rearrangement uses TRBV6-5 and TRBJ2-3; 8 nucleotides line up with TRBD2. J was trimmed by 2 bases and V by 8 bases; bases with no gene match: 9. The germline V gene has CDR1 MNHEY and CDR2 SVGAGI. The CDR3 contains 15 residues.

The chain employs TRBV18 and TRBJ2-7; D call uncertain. V was cut by 3 bases and J by 1 base, with 13 bases left in between. Germline V CDR1 and CDR2: KGHSH, LQKENI. The CDR3 is 15 amino acids. The CDR3 bases are TGTGCCAGCTCACCCGGCGTGATCTCATCCTACGAGCAGTACTTC. It is translated as CASSPGVISSYEQYF.

This sequence joins TRBV9 and TRBJ2-3; TRBD2 agrees at 10 bases. CDR1 and CDR2 from the germline V gene are SGDLS and YYNGEE. The CDR3 runs 17 residues. V was pared by 0 bases and J by 3 bases, with 7 bases of the junction left unmatched. CDR3 DNA: TGTGCCAGCAGCGTAGAGCCTAGCGGGAGAAAGACAGATACGCAGTATTTT. Translated, it gives CASSVEPSGRKTDTQYF.

The J gene is TRBJ1-6, the V gene TRBV28; D is unclear. V was clipped by 7 bases and J by 10 bases, with 17 bases between them. The germline V gene has CDR1 MDHEN and CDR2 SYDVKM. The CDR3 totals 14 residues. CDR3 amino acids: CASKSASSGSPLHF. The DNA for the CDR3 is TGTGCCAGCAAATCAGCTAGTTCGGGATCACCCCTCCACTTT. Full variable domain (rest looked up from reference TRBV28 and TRBJ1-6): DVKVTQSSRYLVKRTGEKVFLECVQDMDHENMFWYRQDPGLGLRLIYFSYDVKMKEKGDIPEGYSVSREKKERFSLILESASTNQTSMYLCASKSASSGSPLHFGNGTRLTVT.

The chain has TRBV10-1 and TRBJ2-1; 11 bases fit TRBD2. V shed 5 bases and J 14 bases; nucleotides not matched to a gene: 14. Germline V gives CDR1 WNHNN, CDR2 SYGVQD (reference sequence). The CDR3 is 15 amino acids. The DNA of the CDR3 is TGCGCCAGCAGTTTACTAGCGGGAGTGGATACGGTGGAGTTCTTC. Protein: CASSLLAGVDTVEFF.

V gene TRBV6-4 combines with J gene TRBJ2-2; TRBD2 aligns across 13 bases. The CDR3 is made up of 16 amino acids. CDR1 and CDR2 (germline): MRHNA, SNTAGT. Germline trimming cut 7 bases from V and 2 bases from J; bases unmatched to any gene: 4. Written as DNA, the CDR3 is TGTGCCAGCAAGCGACTAGCGGGAGGAAACACCGGGGAGCTGTTTTTT. Protein sequence: CASKRLAGGNTGELFF.

The V gene is TRBV9, the J gene TRBJ2-3; no clear D. Germline lookup yields CDR1 SGDLS and CDR2 YYNGEE. The CDR3 sequence is 13 residues long. The V end lost 3 bases, the J end lost 3 bases, and 8 bases lay between the germline ends. The CDR3 sequence: CASSEGSTDTQYF. In DNA form, the CDR3 reads TGTGCCAGCAGCGAGGGCAGTACAGATACGCAGTATTTT. The full variable domain, in which reference TRBV9 and TRBJ2-3 provide the parts outside the CDR3, is DSGVTQTPKHLITATGQRVTLRCSPRSGDLSVYWYQQSLDQGLQFLIQYYNGEERAKGNILERFSAQQFPDLHSELNLSSLELGDSALYFCASSEGSTDTQYFGPGTRLTVL.

The rearrangement uses TRBV7-9 and TRBJ1-1; D unclear. The CDR3 loop spans 12 amino acids. Germline CDR1 and CDR2: SEHNR and FQNEAQ (reference sequence). Between the trimmed V and J ends, which lost 1 base and 11 bases, there was a span of 11 bases. Here the CDR3 reads CASSLGPLRAFF. The CDR3, as DNA: TGTGCCAGCAGCTTAGGTCCACTACGGGCTTTCTTT.

V and J are TRBV19 and TRBJ1-2, with a possible D match to TRBD1 (6 bases). Trimming stripped 8 bases from V and 4 bases from J, with 17 bases between. Germline V lookup: CDR1 LNHDA, CDR2 SQIVND (reference sequence). CDR3 length equals 14 residues. DNA for the CDR3: TGTGCCAGTTCCTATAAAGACAGGCCCTATGGCTACACCTTC. Translated: CASSYKDRPYGYTF.

V gene TRBV5-5 combines with J gene TRBJ1-2; D may be TRBD1 (5 bases). Germline V gives CDR1 SGHKS, CDR2 YYEKEE (reference sequence). The germline V and J ends were trimmed by 0 bases and 6 bases, with 6 bases remaining between them. The length of the CDR3 is 12 residues. This CDR3 reads CASSLVGDGYTF. CDR3 nucleotides: TGTGCCAGCAGCTTGGTGGGGGATGGCTACACCTTC.

This chain links TRBV28 with TRBJ2-7, with TRBD2 as a possible D gene (5 bases). Germline CDR1 is MDHEN and CDR2 is SYDVKM. This CDR3 is built from 12 residues. Trimming cost V 6 bases and J 4 bases, with 10 bases left between them. The CDR3 DNA follows: TGTGCCAGCAGGCCGGGAATTTACGAGCAGTACTTC. Encoded protein: CASRPGIYEQYF.

Written as DNA, the CDR3 is TGTGCCAGCAGCCGGACAGGGGATCGCAATCAGCCCCAGCATTTT. As protein: CASSRTGDRNQPQHF. The chain is built from TRBV7-2 and TRBJ1-5; 9 bases line up with TRBD1. The germline CDR1 and CDR2 sequences are SGHTA and FQGNSA. V trimming: 5 bases; J trimming: 2 bases; junction bases outside the gene matches: 4. This CDR3 is 15 amino acids long.

V usage is TRBV5-1 and J usage is TRBJ2-7, with 12 bases matching TRBD2. The CDR3 consists of 16 residues. In germline, CDR1 is SGHRS, CDR2 YFSETQ. Losses at the gene ends were 4 bases for V and 5 bases for J; bases not matched to a gene: 10. CDR3 loop: CASSARTSGDLDEQYF. CDR3 sequence (DNA): TGCGCCAGCAGCGCGCGGACTAGCGGGGATTTGGACGAGCAGTACTTC. The whole variable domain, remainder taken from reference TRBV5-1 and TRBJ2-7, is KAGVTQTPRYLIKTRGQQVTLSCSPISGHRSVSWYQQTPGQGLQFLFEYFSETQRNKGNFPGRFSGRQFSNSRSEMNVSTLELGDSALYLCASSARTSGDLDEQYFGPGTRLTVT.

J is TRBJ2-2 and V is TRBV29-1; tentatively, D is TRBD2 (6 bases). Trimming removed 8 bases from V and 3 bases from J, with 13 bases in between. Germline V gene sequence: CDR1 SQVTM, CDR2 ANQGSEA. CDR3 length: 13 amino acids. The CDR3 is CSISLAYTGELFF. The CDR3 DNA reads as TGCAGCATTTCTCTAGCGTACACCGGGGAGCTGTTTTTT.

The chain joins TRBV7-2 to TRBJ1-4, with a possible D match to TRBD1 (6 bases). The ends were cut back, 5 bases at V and 0 bases at J, with 19 bases in the middle. The V gene's germline CDR1 is SGHTA and CDR2 FQGNSA. The CDR3 totals 18 residues. This chain's CDR3 is CASSPRLQGIATNEKLFF. Here the CDR3 DNA reads TGTGCCAGCAGCCCCCGGTTGCAGGGGATAGCAACTAATGAAAAACTGTTTTTT.

This clone appeared a few times. This chain uses TRBV6-5 with TRBJ1-2; D unclear. This CDR3 is 13 amino acids long. Trimming removed 5 bases at V and 7 bases at J, with 14 bases between. Germline V gene lookup returns CDR1 MNHEY and CDR2 SVGAGI. This chain's CDR3 is CASSPSGGSGYTF. DNA for the CDR3: TGTGCCAGCAGTCCAAGCGGTGGATCTGGCTACACCTTC.

Remarks on this clone: A junction boundary mismatches the germline segment, possibly from a read error. The chain links TRBV18 to TRBJ1-1, with no clear D. In germline, CDR1 is KGHSH, CDR2 LQKENI. The CDR3 spans 13 residues. The DNA of the CDR3 is TGTGCCACCTCAGGAGGGCTAGGCACTGAAGCTTTCTTT. It specifies CATSGGLGTEAFF.

This clone was seen a few times. V gene TRBV20-1 combines with J gene TRBJ2-2; weak D call: TRBD2 (5 bases). With 3 bases removed from V and 5 bases from J, the gap between germline ends came to 19 bases. The CDR3 is 16 residues long. Germline loops: CDR1 DFQATT, CDR2 SNEGSKA (reference sequence). The DNA of the CDR3 is TGCAGTGCTAGTCCCTTGCGGGTGGGTTCGACCGGGGAGCTGTTTTTT. It translates to CSASPLRVGSTGELFF.

This chain uses TRBV6-5 with TRBJ1-2; 11 bases fit TRBD1. V was pared by 5 bases and J by 4 bases, with 6 bases of the junction left unmatched. The germline V gene encodes CDR1 MNHEY and CDR2 SVGAGI. This CDR3 contains 15 residues. As DNA, the CDR3 is TGTGCCAGCAGTATGGGACAGGGGGGAAGCTATGGCTACACCTTC. Translating gives CASSMGQGGSYGYTF.

J is TRBJ1-1 and V is TRBV25-1; perhaps TRBD1 as D (6 bases). This CDR3 comprises 17 residues. V shed 4 bases and J shed 4 bases, with 22 bases lying between them. From germline, CDR1 is MGHDK and CDR2 SYGVNS. In nucleotides, the CDR3 is TGTGCCAGCAGTGGGCGCCGACAGGCCATAGGGGGCACTGAAGCTTTCTTT. Protein product: CASSGRRQAIGGTEAFF.

The rearrangement links TRBV9 to TRBJ2-7; D uncertain. V was clipped by 1 base and J by 2 bases, with 1 base between them. Looked up from germline, CDR1 is SGDLS and CDR2 is YYNGEE. The CDR3 spans 11 residues. The CDR3 DNA follows: TGTGCCAGCAGCGTAACCTACGAGCAGTACTTC. Its protein product is CASSVTYEQYF.

The V and J genes are TRBV27 and TRBJ2-3; D remains unclear. Germline assignment: CDR1 MNHEY and CDR2 SMNVEV (reference sequence). The CDR3 spans 14 residues. Trimming removed 8 bases at V and 0 bases at J, with 12 bases between. This CDR3 reads CASLPGDSTDTQYF. The CDR3 nucleotides are TGTGCCAGCCTTCCAGGAGATAGCACAGATACGCAGTATTTT.

The chain joins TRBV11-2 to TRBJ1-3; D is unclear. This CDR3 has 14 amino acids. V dropped 2 bases and J dropped 4 bases, with 9 bases sitting between them. The germline gives CDR1 SGHAT, CDR2 FQNNGV. CDR3 sequence reads: CASSLSLSGNTIYF. CDR3 bases: TGTGCCAGCAGCTTATCTTTGTCCGGAAACACCATATATTTT. Drawing the rest from reference TRBV11-2 and TRBJ1-3, the complete variable domain is EAGVAQSPRYKIIEKRQSVAFWCNPISGHATLYWYQQILGQGPKLLIQFQNNGVVDDSQLPKDRFSAERLKGVDSTLKIQPAKLEDSAVYLCASSLSLSGNTIYFGEGSWLTVV.

Here the CDR3 reads CASKQGTSYGTGELFF. The DNA for the CDR3 is TGCGCCAGCAAACAAGGGACCTCCTACGGCACCGGGGAGCTGTTTTTT. The chain has TRBV5-1 and TRBJ2-2; D tentatively fits TRBD1 or TRBD2 (5 bases each). This CDR3 region has 16 residues. Trimming shortened V by 6 bases and J by 4 bases, and 19 bases separated the two germline ends. Looked up from germline, CDR1 is SGHRS and CDR2 is YFSETQ.